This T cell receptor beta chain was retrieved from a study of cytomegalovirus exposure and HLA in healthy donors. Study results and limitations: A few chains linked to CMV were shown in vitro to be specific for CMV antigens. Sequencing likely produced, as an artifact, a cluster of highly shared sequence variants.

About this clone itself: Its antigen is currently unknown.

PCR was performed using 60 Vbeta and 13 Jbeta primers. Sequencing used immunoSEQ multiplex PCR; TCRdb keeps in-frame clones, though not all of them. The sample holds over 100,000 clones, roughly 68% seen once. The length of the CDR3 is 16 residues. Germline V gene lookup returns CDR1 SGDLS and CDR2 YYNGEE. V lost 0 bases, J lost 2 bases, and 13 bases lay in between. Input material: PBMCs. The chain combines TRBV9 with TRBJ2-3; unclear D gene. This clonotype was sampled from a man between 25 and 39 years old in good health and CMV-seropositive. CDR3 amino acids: CASSVDNGDFTDTQYF. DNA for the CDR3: TGTGCCAGCAGCGTAGACAATGGCGACTTCACAGATACGCAGTATTTT.